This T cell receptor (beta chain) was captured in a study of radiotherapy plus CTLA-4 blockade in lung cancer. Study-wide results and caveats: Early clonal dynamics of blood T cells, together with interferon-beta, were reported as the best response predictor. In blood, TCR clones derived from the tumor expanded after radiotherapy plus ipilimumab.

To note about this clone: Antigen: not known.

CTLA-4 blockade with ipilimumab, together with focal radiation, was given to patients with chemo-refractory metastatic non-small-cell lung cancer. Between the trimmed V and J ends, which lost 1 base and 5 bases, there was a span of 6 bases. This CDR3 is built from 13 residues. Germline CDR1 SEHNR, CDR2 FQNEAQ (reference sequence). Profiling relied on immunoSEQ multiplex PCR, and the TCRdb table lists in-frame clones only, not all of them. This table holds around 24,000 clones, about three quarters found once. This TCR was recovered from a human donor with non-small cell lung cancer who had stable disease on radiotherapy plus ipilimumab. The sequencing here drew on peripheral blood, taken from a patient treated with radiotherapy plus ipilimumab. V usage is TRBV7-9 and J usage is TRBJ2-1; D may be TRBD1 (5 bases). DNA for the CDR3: TGTGCCAGCAGCTTAGGACAGAACAATGAGCAGTTCTTC. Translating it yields CASSLGQNNEQFF.